This T cell receptor (beta chain) was identified during a study of cytomegalovirus exposure and HLA in healthy donors. Unmatched junction bases numbered 1, after V lost 5 bases and J lost 6 bases. This CDR3 is 12 amino acids long. CDR1 and CDR2 from the germline V gene are MNHEY and SMNVEV (reference sequence). Concerning this clone itself: Antigen specificity is unknown.

Overall study results and limits: Many donors carried some public TCRs, although rarity characterized most TCR sequences.

TCRdb's copy holds only in-frame clones and misses some; the assay was immunoSEQ multiplex PCR. The sample carries 150,000 to 160,000 clones, less than 90% recorded once. Sequenced sample: PBMCs. The gene calls are TRBV27 and TRBJ1-2; 9 nucleotides line up with TRBD1. The clonotype originates from a man aged 18 to 30 in good health and CMV-seropositive. CDR3 DNA: TGTGCCAGCAGTCGGGACAGGGATGGCTACACCTTC. This encodes CASSRDRDGYTF.